The entry below gives a single T cell receptor beta chain sequence along with its context. The data stem from a study of cytomegalovirus exposure and HLA in healthy donors. PCR amplification relied on 60 Vbeta primers (plus 13 Jbeta primers). TCRdb keeps only in-frame clones here, not all; method: immunoSEQ multiplex PCR. Of a few hundred thousand clones listed, approximately 81% are singletons. Trimming pared 2 bases from V and 3 bases from J, leaving 13 bases between. CDR1 MNHEY and CDR2 SMNVEV come from the germline V gene (reference sequence). The CDR3 extends over 16 amino acids. The rearrangement uses TRBV27 and TRBJ2-2, with D unresolved. The sequenced material came from PBMCs. The source is a woman in her sixties in good health and CMV-seropositive. The CDR3 reads CASSLTLGRYTGELFF. The CDR3, as DNA: TGTGCCAGCAGTTTAACGCTTGGCAGGTACACCGGGGAGCTGTTTTTT.